What follows are 16 T cell receptor beta chains derived from one specimen sequenced in a study of T-cell reconstitution after alpha-beta-depleted transplantation in children. Unique molecular identifiers were used in preparing the TCRbeta library. TCRdb independently ran MiXCR on the PCR reads; one entry per CDR3 protein. The repertoire holds 150,000 to 250,000 distinct CDR3 sequences, with approximately 15% as singletons. The sample here was PBMCs from the stem cell graft donor, taken from the stem cell graft. The source of these receptors is a human donor who donated a stem cell graft to a child with acute lymphoblastic leukemia.

This clonotype is a singleton in its sample. The V call is TRBV28, the J call TRBJ1-2; D is possibly TRBD1 (6 bases). Trimming pared 3 bases from V and 3 bases from J, leaving 8 bases between. The CDR3 length is 13 residues. Germline V gene sequence: CDR1 MDHEN, CDR2 SYDVKM. CDR3 DNA sequence: TGTGCCAGCAGTTTCAACAGGGACTATGGCTACACCTTC. Translation gives CASSFNRDYGYTF.

This clonotype appeared many times. This rearrangement joins TRBV2 to TRBJ1-2; no reliable D call. Germline CDR1 is SNHLY and CDR2 is FYNNEI. Trimming pared 5 bases from V and 2 bases from J, leaving 6 bases between. The CDR3 runs to 12 residues. CDR3 region: CASSNLNYGYTF. CDR3 nucleotides: TGTGCCAGCAGTAACCTGAACTATGGCTACACCTTC.

This clonotype was seen at least ten times. The chain couples TRBV7-8 to TRBJ2-3; 7 bases are shared with TRBD2. The length of the CDR3 is 16 residues. V was pared by 3 bases and J by 0 bases, with 6 bases of the junction left unmatched. Germline V CDR1 and CDR2: SGHVS, FQNEAQ. CDR3 in DNA: TGTGCCAGCAGCTTGGGAGGGAGTCTTAGCACAGATACGCAGTATTTT. Protein: CASSLGGSLSTDTQYF.

In its sample, this clonotype was seen many times. The rearrangement links TRBV12-3 or TRBV12-4 to TRBJ2-3; no reliable D call. This CDR3 contains 12 residues. V dropped 3 bases and J dropped 6 bases, with 7 bases sitting between them. The CDR3 reads CASSLISDTQYF. CDR3 bases: TGTGCCAGCAGTTTGATCTCCGATACGCAGTATTTT.

Here the CDR3 reads CASSPHGGYNQPQHF. CDR3 nucleotides: TGCGCCAGCAGCCCCCACGGTGGGTACAATCAGCCCCAGCATTTT. The chain employs TRBV5-1 and TRBJ1-5; D remains unclear. The CDR3 is made up of 15 amino acids. Germline CDR1 is SGHRS and CDR2 is YFSETQ. V was cut by 4 bases and J by 3 bases, with 14 bases left in between.

This clonotype occurred many times. V is TRBV12-3 or TRBV12-4 and J is TRBJ2-7, with D perhaps TRBD2 (5 bases). The CDR3 consists of 12 residues. V dropped 3 bases and J dropped 4 bases, with 7 bases sitting between them. CDR3 amino acids: CASSFGEYEQYF. In nucleotides, the CDR3 is TGTGCCAGCAGTTTTGGGGAGTACGAGCAGTACTTC.

Only a few counts were recorded for this clonotype. The chain is built from TRBV12-3 or TRBV12-4 and TRBJ1-2, with D possibly matching TRBD1 (6 bases). This CDR3 contains 17 residues. The ends were cut back, 4 bases at V and 0 bases at J, with 18 bases in the middle. The CDR3 DNA is TGTGCCAGCAGTTCGGTCCTTTGGGGGGGGCCTAACTATGGCTACACCTTC. Translated, it gives CASSSVLWGGPNYGYTF.

This clonotype was detected many times. The chain joins TRBV28 to TRBJ2-7; TRBD1 matches 9 bases. Germline V CDR1 and CDR2: MDHEN, SYDVKM. V shed 5 bases, J shed 3 bases, and the junction held 8 bases outside the gene matches. The CDR3 is made up of 15 amino acids. The CDR3 spells CASSLPGQGGYEQYF. CDR3 bases: TGTGCCAGCAGTCTCCCGGGACAGGGTGGCTACGAGCAGTACTTC.

This clonotype was counted at least ten times. The chain joins TRBV20-1 to TRBJ1-1, with D tentatively TRBD1 (6 bases). CDR3 length: 15 amino acids. Germline assignment: CDR1 DFQATT and CDR2 SNEGSKA (reference sequence). Trimming cost V 0 bases and J 2 bases, with 13 bases left between them. DNA of the CDR3: TGCAGTGCTAGAGATCTAGGGACACCTAACACTGAAGCTTTCTTT. It specifies CSARDLGTPNTEAFF.

This rearrangement joins TRBV14 to TRBJ2-5; no definite D call. This CDR3 has 11 residues. Germline-derived CDR1 and CDR2 are SGHDN and FVKESK. The V end was cut by 3 bases, the J end by 5 bases, with 4 bases between. The CDR3 here is CASSHGETQYF. In DNA, the CDR3 is TGTGCCAGCAGCCATGGCGAGACCCAGTACTTC.

V is TRBV12-3 or TRBV12-4 and J is TRBJ2-1, with 9 bases matching TRBD2. The CDR3 runs 17 residues. J gave up 6 bases and V 8 bases, and 17 bases lay outside the gene matches. This CDR3 is CASASRLAAPRGNEQFF. In DNA form, the CDR3 reads TGTGCCAGCGCATCCCGACTAGCGGCCCCCCGGGGCAATGAGCAGTTCTTC.

As to this clonotype: At one end the junction does not follow the germline gene, possibly because of a read error. The V gene is TRBV7-9, the J gene TRBJ2-1; 10 bases align to TRBD2. Germline assignment: CDR1 SEHNR and CDR2 FQNEAQ (reference sequence). This CDR3 comprises 14 residues. In DNA, the CDR3 is TGTGCCAGCAGCCTAGCGGGGGATTTATATGAGCAGTTCTTC. It translates to CASSLAGDLYEQFF. The variable domain in full, with the rest retrieved from reference TRBV7-9 and TRBJ2-1, is DTGVSQNPRHKITKRGQNVTFRCDPISEHNRLYWYRQTLGQGPEFLTYFQNEAQLEKSRLLSDRFSAERPKGSFSTLEIQRTEQGDSAMYLCASSLAGDLYEQFFGPGTRLTVL.

This clonotype was observed at least ten times. This rearrangement joins TRBV20-1 to TRBJ1-2; 9 bases agree with TRBD1. The CDR3 sequence is 17 residues long. CDR1 is DFQATT, CDR2 SNEGSKA, per germline (reference sequence). J lost 0 bases, V lost 5 bases, and 13 bases had no gene match. CDR3 in DNA: TGCAGTGCTTCTCGTCCCGGGACAGGGTTTCCTAACTATGGCTACACCTTC. It yields the protein CSASRPGTGFPNYGYTF.

In its sample, this clonotype was seen many times. V gene TRBV20-1 combines with J gene TRBJ2-7, with D perhaps given as TRBD1 or TRBD2 (5 bases each). This CDR3 has 12 residues. Germline V gene lookup returns CDR1 DFQATT and CDR2 SNEGSKA (reference sequence). V dropped 2 bases and J dropped 3 bases, with 8 bases sitting between them. The CDR3 loop reads CSARRDHYEQYF. DNA of the CDR3: TGCAGTGCTAGAAGGGACCACTACGAGCAGTACTTC.

This clonotype has just a few counts. The rearrangement uses TRBV20-1 and TRBJ1-6, with D perhaps matching TRBD1 (5 bases). The germline V and J ends were trimmed by 3 bases and 5 bases, with 11 bases remaining between them. The CDR3 is made up of 14 amino acids. The germline gives CDR1 DFQATT, CDR2 SNEGSKA (reference sequence). The CDR3 region is CSASWSGNNSPLHF. The CDR3 region has the DNA TGCAGTGCTAGCTGGTCAGGGAATAATTCACCCCTCCACTTT.

The chain couples TRBV3-1 to TRBJ2-1; D uncertain. This CDR3 spans 16 amino acids. V was pared by 0 bases and J by 5 bases, with 14 bases between. Germline CDR1 LGHDT, CDR2 YNNKEL (reference sequence). The CDR3 region is CASSQDMLVRNNEQFF. The CDR3 DNA reads TGTGCCAGCAGCCAAGATATGCTAGTGCGGAACAATGAGCAGTTCTTC.